A selection of T cell receptor beta chains follows, all from one sample in a study of T cell changes during pregnancy in multiple sclerosis. Here immunoSEQ multiplex PCR was the method, and the copy in TCRdb shows in-frame clones only, minus some. The table has some 42,000 clones, 70% to 90% seen once. Material: CD4+ T cells from peripheral blood mononuclear cells, obtained after pregnancy. Receptors were obtained from a female donor with multiple sclerosis, enrolled in a pregnancy study. Both conserved end residues are part of each CDR3. The order of the fields is V gene, J gene, clone size, D gene, CDR3 protein, CDR3 DNA. D genes are given only for firm matches. Clone size is given for some rows only: seen once, a few or many times, or a class if the clone is expanded.

>TRBV30|TRBJ2-1|.|TRBD1
CAWSFRGHEQFF
TGTGCCTGGAGTTTCAGGGGGCATGAGCAGTTCTTC
>TRBV19|TRBJ1-2|.|TRBD1
CASSIGGGSGGYTF
TGTGCCAGTAGTATCGGAGGGGGCTCAGGGGGCTACACCTTC
>TRBV4-1|TRBJ1-2|.|TRBD1
CASSHAGQAYGYTF
TGCGCCAGCAGCCATGCGGGACAGGCCTATGGCTACACCTTC
>TRBV18|TRBJ2-3|.|.
CASSPGSSSTDTQYF
TGTGCCAGCTCACCAGGCAGTTCGTCCACAGATACGCAGTATTTT
>TRBV6-1|TRBJ1-2|.|.
CASSEWEGQYGYGYTF
TGTGCCAGCAGTGAATGGGAGGGCCAGTATGGCTATGGCTACACCTTC
>TRBV7-9|TRBJ2-2|.|.
CASRQAANTGELFF
TGTGCCAGTAGGCAGGCCGCGAACACCGGGGAGCTGTTTTTT
>TRBV5-6|TRBJ2-7|.|.
CASSLAKHEQYF
TGTGCCAGCAGCTTGGCCAAGCACGAGCAGTACTTC
>TRBV30|TRBJ1-3|few|.
CAWSRGVLDTIYF
TGTGCCTGGAGTCGGGGGGTCCTGGACACCATATATTTT
>TRBV6-1|TRBJ1-2|.|.
CASSDGARGHGYTF
TGTGCCAGCAGTGACGGCGCCAGGGGCCATGGCTACACCTTC
>TRBV2|TRBJ1-2|.|.
CATEITRVYGYTF
TGTGCCACCGAGATTACGCGGGTCTATGGCTACACCTTC
>TRBV9|TRBJ2-1|.|.
CASATRGGGSGNEQFF
TGTGCCAGCGCGACCCGGGGAGGGGGGAGTGGGAATGAGCAGTTCTTC
>TRBV10-3|TRBJ1-1|few|.
CAIGARGDTEAFF
TGTGCCATCGGGGCGCGCGGGGACACTGAAGCTTTCTTT
>TRBV2|TRBJ1-1|.|.
CASSDGGATFF
TGTGCCAGCAGTGATGGCGGGGCAACTTTCTTT
>TRBV5-4|TRBJ1-2|once|.
CASSFPTGNYGYTF
TGTGCCAGCAGCTTCCCTACAGGGAACTATGGCTACACCTTC
>TRBV11-3|TRBJ1-4|.|TRBD1
CASSPMTGVEKLFF
TGTGCCAGCAGCCCCATGACAGGGGTCGAAAAACTGTTTTTT
>TRBV27|TRBJ1-6|.|.
CASSLTPGGAGSSPLHF
TGTGCCAGCAGTTTAACCCCAGGAGGGGCGGGTTCTTCACCCCTCCACTTT
>TRBV6-5|TRBJ1-6|.|.
CASSYTDSPLHF
TGTGCCAGCAGTTACACGGATTCACCCCTCCACTTT
>TRBV10-3|TRBJ1-2|.|.
CAISEYSGAGYGYTF
TGTGCCATCAGTGAGTACTCGGGAGCGGGCTATGGCTACACCTTC
>TRBV27|TRBJ2-7|few|TRBD1
CASGDRGDYEQYF
TGTGCCAGTGGGGACAGGGGTGATTACGAGCAGTACTTC
>TRBV18|TRBJ2-1|.|TRBD2
CASSSGGGHNEQFF
TGTGCCAGCTCATCCGGGGGGGGACACAATGAGCAGTTCTTC
>TRBV9|TRBJ1-6|few|.
CASSLQGGTTLHF
TGTGCCAGCAGCTTACAGGGAGGGACAACCCTCCACTTT
>TRBV6-6|TRBJ1-6|.|.
CASRQGTASPLHF
TGTGCCAGCAGACAGGGAACGGCTTCACCCCTCCACTTT
>TRBV4-2|TRBJ2-7|.|.
CASSQIPLTAEQYF
TGTGCCAGCAGCCAAATACCCCTGACAGCCGAGCAGTACTTC
>TRBV27|TRBJ2-7|.|.
CASSSPPGTLSYEQYF
TGTGCCAGCAGTAGTCCCCCGGGGACACTCTCCTACGAGCAGTACTTC
>TRBV18|TRBJ1-1|.|TRBD1
CASSRTGIGAFF
TGTGCCAGCTCAAGGACAGGGATAGGAGCTTTCTTT
>TRBV10-2|TRBJ2-3|once|TRBD2
CASSEGTSGGSTDTQYF
TGCGCCAGCAGTGAGGGGACTAGCGGGGGGAGCACAGATACGCAGTATTTT
>TRBV5-1|TRBJ1-3|.|TRBD1
CASSIGGGTGSGNTIYF
TGCGCCAGCAGTATTGGAGGTGGGACAGGGTCTGGAAACACCATATATTTT
>TRBV6-6|TRBJ2-2|.|.
CASSFTGYGELFF
TGTGCCAGCAGTTTCACAGGGTACGGGGAGCTGTTTTTT
>TRBV15|TRBJ1-3|.|.
CATSREGRSGNTIYF
TGTGCCACCAGCAGAGAGGGGCGCTCTGGAAACACCATATATTTT
>TRBV6-5|TRBJ1-6|.|.
CASSRDPAISPLHF
TGTGCCAGCAGCAGGGATCCGGCAATCTCACCCCTCCACTTT
>TRBV5-1|TRBJ2-3|.|TRBD1
CASSLGTGGTDTQYF
TGCGCCAGCAGCTTGGGGACAGGGGGCACAGATACGCAGTATTTT
>TRBV7-2|TRBJ2-5|once|.
CASSLAGLGETQYF
TGTGCCAGCAGCTTAGCGGGGCTAGGGGAGACCCAGTACTTC
>TRBV7-8|TRBJ1-1|.|TRBD1
CASSLTGETEAFF
TGTGCCAGCAGCTTGACAGGGGAAACTGAAGCTTTCTTT
>TRBV7-2|TRBJ1-2|.|.
CASSSTQRNYGYTF
TGTGCCAGCAGCTCCACACAAAGAAACTATGGCTACACCTTC
>TRBV9|TRBJ1-2|.|TRBD1
CASSVGTGIGYTF
TGTGCCAGCAGCGTGGGGACAGGGATTGGCTACACCTTC
>TRBV15|TRBJ2-1|.|.
CATSGLGSYNEQFF
TGTGCCACCAGCGGACTCGGCAGTTACAATGAGCAGTTCTTC
>TRBV5-5|TRBJ1-4|few|.
CASSSTGVEKLFF
TGTGCCAGCAGCTCGACAGGAGTCGAAAAACTGTTTTTT
>TRBV18|TRBJ1-3|.|.
CASSPQQYQGSSGNTIYF
TGTGCCAGCTCACCACAACAATATCAAGGGAGCTCTGGAAACACCATATATTTT
>TRBV11-2|TRBJ2-7|.|.
CASSGLRGRYEQYF
TGTGCCAGCAGCGGACTGCGGGGACGCTACGAGCAGTACTTC
>TRBV11-2|TRBJ2-2|.|.
CASRTGPTGELFF
TGTGCCAGCAGGACAGGCCCCACCGGGGAGCTGTTTTTT
>TRBV2|TRBJ2-7|.|.
CASTFWQSYEQYF
TGTGCCAGCACTTTTTGGCAGTCCTACGAGCAGTACTTC
>TRBV11-3|TRBJ2-7|.|TRBD2
CASSQGTSGAYEQYF
TGTGCCAGCAGCCAAGGGACTAGCGGAGCCTACGAGCAGTACTTC
>TRBV6-1|TRBJ2-5|.|.
CASSERRNGGQYF
TGTGCCAGCAGTGAACGGAGGAATGGGGGGCAGTACTTC
>TRBV7-9|TRBJ2-7|once|.
CASSLTYEQYF
TGTGCCAGCAGTCTTACCTACGAGCAGTACTTC
>TRBV5-4|TRBJ2-5|.|TRBD2
CASSLERGFRETQYF
TGTGCCAGCAGCTTGGAGCGGGGCTTCCGGGAGACCCAGTACTTC
>TRBV6-6|TRBJ2-6|.|.
CASSSQTNVLTF
TGTGCCAGCAGCTCCCAGACCAACGTCCTGACTTTC
>TRBV10-3|TRBJ2-7|.|.
CAISALAGASYEQYF
TGTGCCATCAGTGCATTGGCAGGGGCTTCCTACGAGCAGTACTTC
>TRBV9|TRBJ1-6|.|.
CASSGGPGDNSPLHF
TGTGCCAGCAGCGGGGGCCCGGGGGATAATTCACCCCTCCACTTT
>TRBV6-1|TRBJ1-4|.|TRBD1
CASTITGDPEKLFF
TGTGCCAGCACAATAACAGGGGATCCCGAAAAACTGTTTTTT
>TRBV6-1|TRBJ2-1|.|TRBD1
CASSERSGDSSYNEQFF
TGTGCCAGCAGTGAGCGGTCCGGGGACAGCTCCTACAATGAGCAGTTCTTC
>TRBV2|TRBJ1-1|.|TRBD1
CASRDRVMNTEAFF
TGTGCCAGCAGGGACAGGGTGATGAACACTGAAGCTTTCTTT
>TRBV5-6|TRBJ1-5|few|TRBD1
CASSGDRDGGAQHF
TGTGCCAGCAGCGGGGACAGGGACGGTGGGGCCCAGCATTTT
>TRBV9|TRBJ2-3|.|.
CASSEGRGATQYF
TGTGCCAGCAGCGAGGGGAGGGGGGCCACGCAGTATTTT
>TRBV5-6|TRBJ1-6|.|.
CASSLGRGMNSPLHF
TGTGCCAGCAGCTTGGGACGGGGTATGAATTCACCCCTCCACTTT
>TRBV29-1|TRBJ1-4|.|TRBD1
CSVEGQGREKLFF
TGCAGCGTTGAAGGACAGGGACGGGAAAAACTGTTTTTT
>TRBV19|TRBJ2-3|.|.
CASSIQSTPRGTQYF
TGTGCCAGTAGTATTCAGTCAACACCACGGGGTACGCAGTATTTT
>TRBV5-3|TRBJ2-7|.|.
CARSLFDEQYF
TGTGCCAGAAGCTTGTTCGACGAGCAGTACTTC
>TRBV6-5|TRBJ2-2|.|TRBD1
CASSYSTGTGELFF
TGTGCCAGCAGTTACTCGACAGGGACCGGGGAGCTGTTTTTT
>TRBV7-3|TRBJ2-2|.|.
CASSLFSGEGELFF
TGTGCCAGCAGCTTATTTAGCGGTGAAGGGGAGCTGTTTTTT